This T cell receptor beta chain is drawn from a study of T cell responses to AZD1222 COVID-19 vaccine. Findings and caveats of the study: Vaccine-associated CD4 TCRs spanned spike, dominant at 160-218 and 743-854.

Sequenced by immunoSEQ multiplex PCR; TCRdb stores in-frame clones only, minus some. Of about 140,000 clones detected, about 92% appear once; the ten largest clones hold 9.5% to 15%. The ends lost 2 bases at V and 0 bases at J; junction bases unmatched: 6. CDR3 length: 17 amino acids. CDR1 and CDR2 from the germline V gene are SEHNR and FQNEAQ (reference sequence). A remark on this clone: Its antigen is currently unknown.

Sequenced here: peripheral blood, sampled after recovery from COVID-19. The chain carries TRBV7-9 and TRBJ1-4; TRBD1 matches at 7 bases. The TCR comes from an adult who had recovered from COVID-19. As DNA, the CDR3 is TGTGCCAGCAGCTTACCCAGGGACAGACCAACTAATGAAAAACTGTTTTTT. It translates to CASSLPRDRPTNEKLFF. Drawing the rest from reference TRBV7-9 and TRBJ1-4, the complete variable domain is DTGVSQNPRHKITKRGQNVTFRCDPISEHNRLYWYRQTLGQGPEFLTYFQNEAQLEKSRLLSDRFSAERPKGSFSTLEIQRTEQGDSAMYLCASSLPRDRPTNEKLFFGSGTQLSVL.